What follows are 15 T cell receptor beta chains derived from one specimen sequenced in a study of blood T cell repertoires in COVID-19. Repertoires were generated with immunoSEQ multiplex PCR, while TCRdb's copy carries only in-frame clones and drops some. The table lists about 370,000 clones, over 85% of them singletons. Sequenced material: PBMCs or T cells enriched from blood (not recorded which). These receptors were collected from a woman aged 25-40 years who had recovered from COVID-19.

The J gene is TRBJ1-5, the V gene TRBV27; 9 bases agree with TRBD1. With 5 bases clipped from V and 4 bases from J, the junction kept 3 bases outside the gene matches. The CDR3 consists of 14 residues. The germline V gene encodes CDR1 MNHEY and CDR2 SMNVEV (reference sequence). CDR3 nucleotides: TGTGCCAGCAGTAGGGACAGGGTAAATCAGCCCCAGCATTTT. Amino acid sequence: CASSRDRVNQPQHF.

To note about this clone: In the same sample, other DNA sequences code for this CDR3. This chain uses TRBV28 with TRBJ2-7, with TRBD2 identical over 10 bases. Germline lookup yields CDR1 MDHEN and CDR2 SYDVKM. The CDR3 is 14 residues long. V lost 6 bases and J lost 0; bases outside the gene matches: 2. The DNA of the CDR3 is TGTGCCAGCAGCCGGACTAGCGGCTCCTACGAGCAGTACTTC. This translates into CASSRTSGSYEQYF.

Of note for this clone: Other DNA variants within this sample encode the same CDR3. The J gene is TRBJ1-1, the V gene TRBV28; possibly TRBD1 for D (5 bases). CDR1 is MDHEN, CDR2 SYDVKM, per germline. The V end was cut by 1 base, the J end by 4 bases, with 7 bases between. The CDR3 is made up of 13 amino acids. The CDR3 sequence is CASSLLGGTEAFF. CDR3 DNA sequence: TGTGCCAGCAGTTTATTGGGGGGCACTGAAGCTTTCTTT.

This CDR3 reads CAMRGTSGGGTGELFF. As DNA, the CDR3 is TGTGCCATGCGAGGGACTTCGGGTGGAGGGACCGGGGAGCTGTTTTTT. The V and J genes are TRBV7-2 and TRBJ2-2; D is possibly TRBD2 (6 bases). Germline CDR1 is SGHTA and CDR2 is FQGNSA. The V end lost 10 bases, the J end lost 5 bases, and 23 bases lay between the germline ends. CDR3 length equals 16 residues. Filled out from reference TRBV7-2 and TRBJ2-2, the complete variable domain reads GAGVSQSPSNKVTEKGKDVELRCDPISGHTALYWYRQSLGQGLEFLIYFQGNSAPDKSGLPSDRFSAERTGGSVSTLTIQRTQQEDSAVYLCAMRGTSGGGTGELFFGEGSRLTVL.

The CDR3 spells CASSLAQTSNEQFF. Here the CDR3 DNA reads TGTGCCAGCAGCTTAGCACAGACATCCAATGAGCAGTTCTTC. The V and J genes are TRBV11-3 and TRBJ2-1; D ambiguous. V lost 1 base to trimming and J lost 6 bases, with 10 bases between them. The germline V gene has CDR1 SGHNT and CDR2 YENEEA. The CDR3 covers 14 residues.

This chain links TRBV4-2 with TRBJ2-1; 12 bases are a match to TRBD2. Germline V lookup: CDR1 LGHNA, CDR2 YNFKEQ. This CDR3 comprises 16 residues. With V trimmed by 3 bases and J by 4 bases, 4 bases remained unmatched. Here the CDR3 DNA reads TGTGCCAGCAGCCAGCCTAGCGGGAGGGGTTACAATGAGCAGTTCTTC. It yields the protein CASSQPSGRGYNEQFF.

The chain has TRBV7-2 and TRBJ1-5; 8 bases are shared with TRBD1. Germline CDR1 is SGHTA and CDR2 is FQGNSA. Trimming removed 1 base from V and 1 base from J; junction bases left unmatched: 6. This CDR3 comprises 17 residues. The CDR3 coding sequence is TGTGCCAGCAGCTTAGTAGGACAGGGTGTCAGCAATCAGCCCCAGCATTTT. This translates into CASSLVGQGVSNQPQHF.

This clone was recorded a few times. The chain couples TRBV19 to TRBJ2-5; 9 bases match TRBD1. The ends lost 3 bases at V and 4 bases at J; junction bases unmatched: 12. The CDR3 sequence is 17 residues long. Germline-derived CDR1 and CDR2 are LNHDA and SQIVND (reference sequence). As DNA, the CDR3 is TGTGCCAGTAGTATGGCTGGCGGGACAGGGATTAGAGAGACCCAGTACTTC. Residues: CASSMAGGTGIRETQYF.

The chain carries TRBV10-3 and TRBJ2-3, with 9 bases matching TRBD1. The trim removed 11 bases at V and 4 bases at J, leaving 4 bases unmatched. This CDR3 is 12 amino acids long. The germline gives CDR1 ENHRY, CDR2 SYGVKD. CDR3 sequence (DNA): TGTGCCTCAAGGACAGGGGCAGATACGCAGTATTTT. Translation gives CASRTGADTQYF.

The J gene is TRBJ2-4, the V gene TRBV5-4, with a tentative D call TRBD2 (6 bases). Germline values: CDR1 SGHNT, CDR2 YYREEE (reference sequence). Trimming shortened V by 2 bases and J by 9 bases, and 9 bases separated the two germline ends. This CDR3 has 12 amino acids. The CDR3 nucleotides are TGTGCCAGCAGCTTACCCGGGGGCATTCAGTACTTC. It specifies CASSLPGGIQYF.

This sequence joins TRBV2 and TRBJ1-5; the D is unclear. Between the trimmed V and J ends, which lost 4 bases and 3 bases, there was a span of 13 bases. CDR1 SNHLY and CDR2 FYNNEI come from the germline V gene. The CDR3 length is 15 residues. This CDR3 reads CASSGGGTINQPQHF. The CDR3 nucleotides read TGTGCCAGCAGTGGTGGAGGAACAATCAATCAGCCCCAGCATTTT.

V usage is TRBV30 and J usage is TRBJ2-1; tentatively, D is TRBD2 (5 bases). V was pared by 1 base and J by 9 bases, with 13 bases between. The germline V gene encodes CDR1 GTSNPN and CDR2 SVGIG (reference sequence). The CDR3 loop spans 13 amino acids. CDR3 loop: CAWSALVHSEQFF. DNA for the CDR3: TGTGCCTGGAGTGCACTAGTTCACAGTGAGCAGTTCTTC.

The J gene is TRBJ1-1, the V gene TRBV28, with no clear D. Germline lookup yields CDR1 MDHEN and CDR2 SYDVKM. Trimming removed 6 bases from V and 0 bases from J, with 8 bases in between. CDR3 size: 13 residues. For the CDR3, the DNA is TGTGCCAGCAGCCTGCTAATGAACACTGAAGCTTTCTTT. Amino acids: CASSLLMNTEAFF.

J is TRBJ2-2 and V is TRBV19, with 10 bases aligning to TRBD1. The length of the CDR3 is 14 residues. The trim removed 7 bases at V and 8 bases at J, leaving 7 bases unmatched. CDR1 is LNHDA and CDR2 is SQIVND in the germline V gene (reference sequence). CDR3 sequence: CASNLDRGIGELFF. Here the CDR3 DNA reads TGTGCCAGTAACCTGGACAGGGGGATAGGGGAGCTGTTTTTT.

This sequence joins TRBV6-5 and TRBJ2-7, with a possible D match to TRBD1 (6 bases). This CDR3 is 15 amino acids long. V lost 6 bases to trimming and J lost 2 bases, with 17 bases between them. Germline CDR1 is MNHEY and CDR2 is SVGAGI. CDR3 protein: CASSLNTGSPYEQYF. The CDR3 DNA follows: TGTGCCAGCAGCCTAAATACAGGGTCCCCCTACGAGCAGTACTTC.